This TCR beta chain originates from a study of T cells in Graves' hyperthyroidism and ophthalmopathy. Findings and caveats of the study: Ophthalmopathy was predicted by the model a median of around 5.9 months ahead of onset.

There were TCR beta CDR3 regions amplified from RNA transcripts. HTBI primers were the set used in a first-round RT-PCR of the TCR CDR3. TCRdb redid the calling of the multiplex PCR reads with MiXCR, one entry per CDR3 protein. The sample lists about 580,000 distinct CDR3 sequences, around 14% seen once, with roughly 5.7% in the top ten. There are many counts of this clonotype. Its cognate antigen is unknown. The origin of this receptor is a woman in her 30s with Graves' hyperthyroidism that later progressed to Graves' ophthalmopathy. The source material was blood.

In DNA form, the CDR3 reads TGCAGTGCTACCCAGATAGAGACCCAGTACTTC. Amino acid sequence: CSATQIETQYF. This chain joins TRBV20-1 and TRBJ2-5; D uncertain. V shed 4 bases and J shed 4 bases, with 7 bases lying between them. The CDR3 covers 11 residues. Germline V gene data show CDR1 as DFQATT and CDR2 as SNEGSKA (reference sequence).